This TCR beta chain was retrieved from a study of identical twins. TCRdb called the 5' RACE reads again in MiXCR, with one record for every CDR3 protein. The sample consists of about 530,000 distinct CDR3 sequences, around 22% of them appearing once. Trimming pared 3 bases from V and 4 bases from J, leaving 9 bases between. The CDR3 contains 13 residues. CDR1 is MDHEN and CDR2 is SYDVKM in the germline V gene. This clonotype was counted a single time. Its antigen is still unknown. This may be a read error: a much more frequent sequence differs by one nucleotide. Study results and caveats: Conclusions rested on cross-sectional statistics rather than following the same donors.

This same sample was also part of a study on yellow fever vaccine responses in identical twins.

This chain joins TRBV28 and TRBJ1-2; D possibly corresponds to TRBD1 (5 bases). The receptor comes from a young woman in good health. The sample taken for sequencing was CD4+ T cells sorted from blood. CDR3 residues: CASSFEGPYGYTF. As DNA, the CDR3 is TGTGCCAGCAGTTTCGAGGGGCCCTATGGCTACACCTTC.